This T cell receptor (beta chain) emerged from a study of blood T cells in healthy people across ages. Study conclusions and caveats: In these data, TCR beta diversity tracked strongly with naive T cell percentage. The study could not conclusively compare naive and antigen-experienced cells, given its unsorted PBMCs. A roughly linear age-dependent decrease characterized TCR beta diversity per million T cells.

This clonotype was detected many times. Its target is unknown. Sample-barcoded 5' priming and a J-beta primer mix drove a second PCR of roughly 7 to 11 cycles. TCRdb redid the calling of the 5' RACE reads with MiXCR, one entry per CDR3 protein. The repertoire consists of some 1.8 million distinct CDR3 sequences, with about 39% occurring once and the leading ten covering 23%. The germline CDR1 and CDR2 sequences are DFQATT and SNEGSKA (reference sequence). The CDR3 runs 14 residues. Trimming took off 3 bases at V and 5 bases at J, with 17 bases between the two ends. Input material: blood. This chain joins TRBV20-1 and TRBJ2-7; D could derive from TRBD1 or TRBD2 (5 bases each). The sequence came from a human donor in good health. The CDR3 nucleotides read TGCAGTGCTAGTCGGGCAGCAAGGGACCACGAGCAGTACTTC. Its protein product is CSASRAARDHEQYF.